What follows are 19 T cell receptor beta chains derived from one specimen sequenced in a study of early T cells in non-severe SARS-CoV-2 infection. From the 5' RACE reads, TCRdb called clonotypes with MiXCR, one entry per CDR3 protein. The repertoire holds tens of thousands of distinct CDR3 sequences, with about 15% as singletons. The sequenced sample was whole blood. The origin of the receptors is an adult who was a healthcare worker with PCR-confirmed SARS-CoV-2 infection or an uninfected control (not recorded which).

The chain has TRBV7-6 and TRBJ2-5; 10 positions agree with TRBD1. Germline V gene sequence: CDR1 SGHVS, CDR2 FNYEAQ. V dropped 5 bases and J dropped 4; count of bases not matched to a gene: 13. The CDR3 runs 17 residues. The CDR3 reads CASSRGTGQGIVETQYF. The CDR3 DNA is TGTGCCAGCAGCCGAGGGACGGGACAGGGGATCGTAGAGACCCAGTACTTC.

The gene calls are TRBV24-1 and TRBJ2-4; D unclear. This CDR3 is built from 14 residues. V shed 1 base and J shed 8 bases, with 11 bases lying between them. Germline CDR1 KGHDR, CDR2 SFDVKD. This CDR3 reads CATSDFAGPDIQYF. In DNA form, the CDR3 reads TGTGCCACCAGTGATTTTGCCGGTCCGGACATTCAGTACTTC.

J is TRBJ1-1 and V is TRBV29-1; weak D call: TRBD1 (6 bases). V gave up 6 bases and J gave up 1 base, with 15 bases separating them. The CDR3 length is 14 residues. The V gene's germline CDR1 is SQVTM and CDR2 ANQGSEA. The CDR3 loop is CSVNPGAKNTEAFF. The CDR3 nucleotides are TGCAGCGTAAACCCAGGGGCCAAGAACACTGAAGCTTTCTTT.

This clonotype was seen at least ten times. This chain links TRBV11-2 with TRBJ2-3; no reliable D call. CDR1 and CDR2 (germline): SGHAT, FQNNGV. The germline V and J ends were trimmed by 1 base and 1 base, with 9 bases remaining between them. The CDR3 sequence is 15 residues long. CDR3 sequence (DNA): TGTGCCAGCAGCTTAGCCTATGGAGGCACAGATACGCAGTATTTT. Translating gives CASSLAYGGTDTQYF. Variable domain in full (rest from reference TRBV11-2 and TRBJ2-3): EAGVAQSPRYKIIEKRQSVAFWCNPISGHATLYWYQQILGQGPKLLIQFQNNGVVDDSQLPKDRFSAERLKGVDSTLKIQPAKLEDSAVYLCASSLAYGGTDTQYFGPGTRLTVL.

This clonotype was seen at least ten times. The CDR3 DNA reads TGCGCCAGCAGCCCGGGACAGATGAACACCGGGGAGCTGTTTTTT. Amino acids: CASSPGQMNTGELFF. This chain uses TRBV5-1 with TRBJ2-2; 7 nucleotides agree with TRBD1. The ends lost 4 bases at V and 1 base at J; junction bases unmatched: 4. The CDR3 is made up of 15 amino acids. The V gene's germline CDR1 is SGHRS and CDR2 YFSETQ.

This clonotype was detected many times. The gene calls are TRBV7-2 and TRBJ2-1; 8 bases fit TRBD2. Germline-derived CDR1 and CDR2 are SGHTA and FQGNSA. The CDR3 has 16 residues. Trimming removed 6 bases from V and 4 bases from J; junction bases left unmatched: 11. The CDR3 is CASSFQSGGDYNEQFF. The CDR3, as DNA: TGTGCCAGCAGTTTTCAGAGCGGGGGAGATTACAATGAGCAGTTCTTC.

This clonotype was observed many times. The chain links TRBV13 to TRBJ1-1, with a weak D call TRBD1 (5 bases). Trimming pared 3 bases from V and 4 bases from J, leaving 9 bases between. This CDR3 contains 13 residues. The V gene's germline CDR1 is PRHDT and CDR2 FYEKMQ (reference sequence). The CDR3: CASSFRGVTEAFF. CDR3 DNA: TGTGCCAGCAGCTTTCGAGGGGTCACTGAAGCTTTCTTT.

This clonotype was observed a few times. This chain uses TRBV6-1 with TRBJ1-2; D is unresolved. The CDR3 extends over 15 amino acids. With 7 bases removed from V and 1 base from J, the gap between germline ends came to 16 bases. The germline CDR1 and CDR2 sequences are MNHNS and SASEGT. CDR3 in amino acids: CASIPPQLVNYGYTF. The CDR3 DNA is TGTGCCAGCATTCCGCCGCAGCTGGTTAACTATGGCTACACCTTC.

CDR3 in DNA: TGCAGTGCTTACGACGGCTACACCTTC. Protein product: CSAYDGYTF. V is TRBV20-1 and J is TRBJ1-2; no firm D call. Germline CDR1 and CDR2: DFQATT and SNEGSKA (reference sequence). The length of the CDR3 is 9 residues. V dropped 5 bases and J dropped 8 bases, with 6 bases sitting between them.

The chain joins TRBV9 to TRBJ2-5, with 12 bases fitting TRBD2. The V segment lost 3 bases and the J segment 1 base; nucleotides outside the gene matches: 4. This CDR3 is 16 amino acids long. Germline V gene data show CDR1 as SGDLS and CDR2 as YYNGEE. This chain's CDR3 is CASSGGLAGPQETQYF. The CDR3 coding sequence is TGTGCCAGCAGCGGGGGACTAGCGGGTCCCCAAGAGACCCAGTACTTC.

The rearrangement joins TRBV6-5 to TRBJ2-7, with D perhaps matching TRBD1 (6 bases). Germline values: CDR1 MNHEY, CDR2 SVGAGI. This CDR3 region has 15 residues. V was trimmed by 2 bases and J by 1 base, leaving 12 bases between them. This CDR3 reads CASSYGRGFSYEQYF. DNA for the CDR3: TGTGCCAGCAGTTACGGCAGGGGCTTTTCCTACGAGCAGTACTTC.

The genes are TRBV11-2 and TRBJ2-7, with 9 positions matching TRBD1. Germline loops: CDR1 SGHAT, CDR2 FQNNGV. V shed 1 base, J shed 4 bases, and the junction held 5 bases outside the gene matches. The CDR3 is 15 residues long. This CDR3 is CASSLVPDRGYEQYF. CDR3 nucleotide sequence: TGTGCCAGCAGCTTAGTCCCGGACAGGGGATACGAGCAGTACTTC.

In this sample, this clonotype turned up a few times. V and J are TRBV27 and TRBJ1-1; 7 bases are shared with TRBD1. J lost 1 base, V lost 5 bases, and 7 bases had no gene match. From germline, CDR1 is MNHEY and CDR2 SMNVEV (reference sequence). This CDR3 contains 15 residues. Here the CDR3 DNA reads TGTGCCAGCAGTGCAGGGACAGTACGGAACACTGAAGCTTTCTTT. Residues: CASSAGTVRNTEAFF.

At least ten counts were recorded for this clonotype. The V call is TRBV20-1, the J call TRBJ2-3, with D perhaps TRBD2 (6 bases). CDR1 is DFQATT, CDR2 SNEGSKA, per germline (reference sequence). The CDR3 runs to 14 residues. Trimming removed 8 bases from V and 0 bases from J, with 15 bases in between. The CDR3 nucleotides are TGCAGTCTGAGGCCGGGGACTAGCACAGATACGCAGTATTTT. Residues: CSLRPGTSTDTQYF.

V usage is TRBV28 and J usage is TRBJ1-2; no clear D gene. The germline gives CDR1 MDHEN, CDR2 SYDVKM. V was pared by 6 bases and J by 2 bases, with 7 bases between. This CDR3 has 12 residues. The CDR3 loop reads CASSRWNYGYTF. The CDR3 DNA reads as TGTGCCAGCAGCCGGTGGAACTATGGCTACACCTTC.

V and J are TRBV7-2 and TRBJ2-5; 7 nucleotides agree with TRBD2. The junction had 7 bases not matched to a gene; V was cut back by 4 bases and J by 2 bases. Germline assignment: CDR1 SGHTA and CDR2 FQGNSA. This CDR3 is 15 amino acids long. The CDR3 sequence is CASSYTGTKQETQYF. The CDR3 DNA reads TGTGCCAGCAGCTACACCGGGACTAAACAAGAGACCCAGTACTTC. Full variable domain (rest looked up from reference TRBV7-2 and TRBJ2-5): GAGVSQSPSNKVTEKGKDVELRCDPISGHTALYWYRQSLGQGLEFLIYFQGNSAPDKSGLPSDRFSAERTGGSVSTLTIQRTQQEDSAVYLCASSYTGTKQETQYFGPGTRLLVL.

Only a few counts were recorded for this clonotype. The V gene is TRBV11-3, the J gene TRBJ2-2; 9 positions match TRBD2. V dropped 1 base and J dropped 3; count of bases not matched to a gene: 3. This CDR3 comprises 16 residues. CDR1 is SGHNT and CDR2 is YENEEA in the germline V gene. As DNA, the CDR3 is TGTGCCAGCAGCTTAGGACTAGCGGTGCACACCGGGGAGCTGTTTTTT. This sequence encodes CASSLGLAVHTGELFF.

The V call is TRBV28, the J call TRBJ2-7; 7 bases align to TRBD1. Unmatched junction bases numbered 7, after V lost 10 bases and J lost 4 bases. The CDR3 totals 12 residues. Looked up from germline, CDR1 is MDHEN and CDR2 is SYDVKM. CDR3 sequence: CATSNRGYEQYF. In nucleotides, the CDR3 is TGTGCCACCTCAAACAGGGGATACGAGCAGTACTTC. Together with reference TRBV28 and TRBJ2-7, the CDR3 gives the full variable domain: DVKVTQSSRYLVKRTGEKVFLECVQDMDHENMFWYRQDPGLGLRLIYFSYDVKMKEKGDIPEGYSVSREKKERFSLILESASTNQTSMYLCATSNRGYEQYFGPGTRLTVT.

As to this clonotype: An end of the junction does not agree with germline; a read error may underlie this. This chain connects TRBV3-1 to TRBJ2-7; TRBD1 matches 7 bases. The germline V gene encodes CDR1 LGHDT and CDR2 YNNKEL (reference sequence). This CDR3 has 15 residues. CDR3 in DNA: TGTGCCAGCAGCCAATCCACAGGGGAGTACTACGAGCCGTACTTC. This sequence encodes CASSQSTGEYYEPYF.